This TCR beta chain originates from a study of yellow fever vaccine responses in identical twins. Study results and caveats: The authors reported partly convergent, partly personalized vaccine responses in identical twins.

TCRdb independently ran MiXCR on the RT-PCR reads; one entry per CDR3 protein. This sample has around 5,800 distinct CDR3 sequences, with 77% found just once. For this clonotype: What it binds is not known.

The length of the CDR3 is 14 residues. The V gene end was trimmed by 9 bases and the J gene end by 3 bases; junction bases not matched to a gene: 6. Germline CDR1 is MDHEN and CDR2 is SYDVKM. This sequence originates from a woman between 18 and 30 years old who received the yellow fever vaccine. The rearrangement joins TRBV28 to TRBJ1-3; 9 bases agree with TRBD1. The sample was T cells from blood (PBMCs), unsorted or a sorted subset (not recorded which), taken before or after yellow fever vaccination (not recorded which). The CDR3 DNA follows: TGTGCCAGTGGGACAGGGCTTTATGGAAACACCATATATTTT. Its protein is CASGTGLYGNTIYF. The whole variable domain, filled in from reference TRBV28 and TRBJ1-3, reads DVKVTQSSRYLVKRTGEKVFLECVQDMDHENMFWYRQDPGLGLRLIYFSYDVKMKEKGDIPEGYSVSREKKERFSLILESASTNQTSMYLCASGTGLYGNTIYFGEGSWLTVV.